The clone carrying this T cell receptor (beta chain) has more than one count but fewer than ten. What it binds is unknown. The data belong to a study of identical twins. TCRdb called the 5' RACE reads again in MiXCR, with one record for every CDR3 protein. The sample has about 900,000 distinct CDR3 sequences, 12% seen once. Trimming stripped 3 bases from V and 4 bases from J, with 12 bases between. The CDR3 contains 14 residues. CDR1 and CDR2 (germline): SGHNT, YENEEA. Study observations and caveats: Beta clonotypes that were abundant in cord blood contained fewer insertions, a pattern absent from memory repertoires. Low generation-probability sequences were in excess among twin-shared out-of-frame alpha sequences.

These data also formed part of another study, on yellow fever vaccine responses in identical twins.

The source of this sequence is a woman aged 18-29 years in good health. Input material: PBMCs. The V and J genes are TRBV11-3 and TRBJ2-5; D is perhaps TRBD2 (6 bases). The CDR3 loop reads CASSFYGSGETQYF. The CDR3 region has the DNA TGTGCCAGCAGCTTTTACGGGAGTGGAGAGACCCAGTACTTC.